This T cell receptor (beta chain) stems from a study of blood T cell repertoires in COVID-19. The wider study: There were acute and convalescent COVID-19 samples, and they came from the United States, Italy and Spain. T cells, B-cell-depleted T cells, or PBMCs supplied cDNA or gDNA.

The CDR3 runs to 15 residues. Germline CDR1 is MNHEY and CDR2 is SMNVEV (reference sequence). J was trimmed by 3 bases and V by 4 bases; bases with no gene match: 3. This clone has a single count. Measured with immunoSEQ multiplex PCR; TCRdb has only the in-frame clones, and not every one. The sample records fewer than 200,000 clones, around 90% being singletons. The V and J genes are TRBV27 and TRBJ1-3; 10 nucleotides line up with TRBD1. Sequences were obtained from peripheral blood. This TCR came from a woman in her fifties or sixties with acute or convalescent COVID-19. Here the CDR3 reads CASSSTGGHGNTIYF. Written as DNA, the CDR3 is TGTGCCAGCAGTTCGACAGGGGGCCATGGAAACACCATATATTTT.